The 21 T cell receptor beta chains below were found in one sample sequenced in a study of lymphopenia after photon versus proton radiotherapy. Measured with immunoSEQ multiplex PCR; TCRdb has only the in-frame clones, and not every one. Of 25,000 to 30,000 clones detected, 80% to 90% appear once; the ten largest clones hold approximately 50%. The sample here was peripheral blood, taken from a patient treated with proton-based radiotherapy. The receptors originated from a woman in her sixties with cholangiocarcinoma. Some clones in this sample may be carry-over from other donors' samples.

This chain uses TRBV7-2 with TRBJ2-1, with no clear D. This CDR3 comprises 16 residues. CDR1 and CDR2 (germline): SGHTA, FQGNSA. The V and J ends lost 3 bases and 0 bases respectively, with 12 bases between them. For the CDR3, the DNA is TGTGCCAGCAGCTTCATGAGTGTTAGCTCCTACAATGAGCAGTTCTTC. Translation: CASSFMSVSSYNEQFF.

This clone was recorded once. The V and J genes are TRBV9 and TRBJ2-4, with D possibly being TRBD2 (6 bases). There are 18 residues in the CDR3. In germline, CDR1 is SGDLS, CDR2 YYNGEE. The ends were cut back, 0 bases at V and 0 bases at J, with 16 bases in the middle. The CDR3 sequence: CASSVGGGGRIAKNIQYF. The CDR3 bases are TGTGCCAGCAGCGTAGGGGGAGGCGGAAGAATAGCCAAAAACATTCAGTACTTC.

This sequence joins TRBV11-3 and TRBJ2-7; possible D gene TRBD1, 6 bases. Germline CDR1 is SGHNT and CDR2 is YENEEA. V lost 4 bases to trimming and J lost 1 base, with 8 bases between them. CDR3 size: 13 residues. DNA of the CDR3: TGTGCCAGCAGCTACAGGGTTTCCTACGAGCAGTACTTC. It codes for CASSYRVSYEQYF.

The rearrangement joins TRBV7-2 to TRBJ1-2, with TRBD1 as a possible D gene (5 bases). Trimming left V 0 bases short and J 7 bases short, with 9 bases between. There are 13 residues in the CDR3. Germline V gene data show CDR1 as SGHTA and CDR2 as FQGNSA. The CDR3 region has the DNA TGTGCCAGCAGCTTAGCCAGGGAGAGTGGCTACACCTTC. Protein: CASSLARESGYTF. Supplemented by reference TRBV7-2 and TRBJ1-2, the full variable domain reads GAGVSQSPSNKVTEKGKDVELRCDPISGHTALYWYRQSLGQGLEFLIYFQGNSAPDKSGLPSDRFSAERTGGSVSTLTIQRTQQEDSAVYLCASSLARESGYTFGSGTRLTVV.

The rearrangement joins TRBV7-2 to TRBJ2-1; 8 nucleotides match TRBD2. Trimming cost V 0 bases and J 4 bases; bases outside gene matches: 2. The CDR3 length is 15 residues. Germline V gene lookup returns CDR1 SGHTA and CDR2 FQGNSA. The CDR3 DNA follows: TGTGCCAGCAGCTTAGCGGGACTAGATTACAATGAGCAGTTCTTC. Residues: CASSLAGLDYNEQFF.

The chain employs TRBV2 and TRBJ2-2; D remains ambiguous. Germline CDR1 SNHLY, CDR2 FYNNEI. The V and J ends lost 4 bases and 5 bases respectively, with 14 bases between them. The CDR3 covers 15 residues. The CDR3 region is CASSVLQAETGELFF. CDR3 nucleotide sequence: TGTGCCAGCAGTGTTTTGCAGGCCGAAACCGGGGAGCTGTTTTTT.

The chain employs TRBV30 and TRBJ2-2; tentative D call: TRBD2 (7 bases). The CDR3 length is 15 residues. Germline CDR1 GTSNPN, CDR2 SVGIG (reference sequence). Trimming removed 8 bases at V and 6 bases at J, with 22 bases between. The CDR3 DNA reads TGTGCCCTGAGGGGGGGAACCCTCTTAGCCGGGGAGCTGTTTTTT. Its translation: CALRGGTLLAGELFF.

This clone has a single count. The V call is TRBV18, the J call TRBJ1-3; unclear D gene. Trimming removed 2 bases at V and 2 bases at J, with 7 bases between. The germline V gene has CDR1 KGHSH and CDR2 LQKENI. CDR3 size: 14 residues. The CDR3 loop is CASSPTGTGNTIYF. The CDR3 nucleotides are TGTGCCAGCTCACCAACGGGAACTGGAAACACCATATATTTT.

The V gene is TRBV10-1, the J gene TRBJ2-3; D is undetermined. This CDR3 is 12 amino acids long. The V end was cut by 8 bases, the J end by 3 bases, with 9 bases between. Germline V lookup: CDR1 WNHNN, CDR2 SYGVQD (reference sequence). CDR3 sequence (DNA): TGCGCCAGCGGACCCTCTACAGATACGCAGTATTTT. Its translation: CASGPSTDTQYF.

The chain recombines TRBV4-1 with TRBJ2-7; 7 nucleotides match TRBD1. The CDR3 extends over 15 amino acids. Trimming removed 5 bases from V and 6 bases from J; junction bases left unmatched: 13. Per germline, CDR1 MGHRA and CDR2 YSYEKL. The CDR3 here is CASSSPQDRLGEQYF. The CDR3 nucleotides read TGCGCCAGCAGCAGCCCCCAGGACAGGTTGGGCGAGCAGTACTTC.

By sample share, this clone is medium-sized. The chain combines TRBV27 with TRBJ2-7; D gene unclear. Trimming stripped 4 bases from V and 3 bases from J, with 10 bases between. This CDR3 has 13 residues. CDR1 and CDR2 from the germline V gene are MNHEY and SMNVEV (reference sequence). CDR3 in DNA: TGTGCCAGCAGTTACTCGGCAGTCTACGAGCAGTACTTC. Its translation: CASSYSAVYEQYF.

The chain joins TRBV7-9 to TRBJ2-7, with D perhaps matching TRBD1 (5 bases). CDR1 is SEHNR and CDR2 is FQNEAQ in the germline V gene (reference sequence). The CDR3 runs to 13 residues. The V gene lost 11 bases and the J gene lost 5 bases, with 19 bases spanning the gap. This CDR3 is CASSREGEHEQYF. Here the CDR3 DNA reads TGTGCCTCCTCCAGGGAAGGAGAACACGAGCAGTACTTC. Supplemented by reference TRBV7-9 and TRBJ2-7, the full variable domain reads DTGVSQNPRHKITKRGQNVTFRCDPISEHNRLYWYRQTLGQGPEFLTYFQNEAQLEKSRLLSDRFSAERPKGSFSTLEIQRTEQGDSAMYLCASSREGEHEQYFGPGTRLTVT.

The chain is built from TRBV10-1 and TRBJ2-7; a possible D gene is TRBD1 (5 bases). The CDR3 contains 11 residues. V was cut by 4 bases and J by 4 bases, with 5 bases left in between. Germline V lookup: CDR1 WNHNN, CDR2 SYGVQD (reference sequence). CDR3 sequence (DNA): TGCGCCAGCAGTGCAGGGTACGAGCAGTACTTC. The encoded protein is CASSAGYEQYF.

The gene calls are TRBV2 and TRBJ1-2; 7 bases align to TRBD1. V lost 6 bases, J lost 13 bases, and 8 bases stayed unmatched. The germline CDR1 and CDR2 sequences are SNHLY and FYNNEI. This CDR3 is 11 amino acids long. The chain's CDR3 is CASRRDRVSTF. DNA of the CDR3: TGTGCCAGCAGGCGCGACAGGGTCTCCACCTTC.

The V call is TRBV9, the J call TRBJ2-1; D is undetermined. This CDR3 region has 13 residues. V lost 2 bases and J lost 7, with 10 bases in between. In germline, CDR1 is SGDLS, CDR2 YYNGEE. The CDR3 spells CASSVEQSNEQFF. The CDR3 region has the DNA TGTGCCAGCAGCGTTGAACAGTCAAATGAGCAGTTCTTC.

The chain employs TRBV5-1 and TRBJ1-1; 7 nucleotides agree with TRBD1. After removal of 4 bases from V and 5 bases from J, the junction contained 2 bases not matched to a gene. The CDR3 loop spans 12 amino acids. Per the germline V gene, CDR1 is SGHRS and CDR2 is YFSETQ. CDR3 sequence reads: CASSEQGTEAFF. Here the CDR3 DNA reads TGCGCCAGCAGCGAACAGGGGACTGAAGCTTTCTTT. Using reference TRBV5-1 and TRBJ1-1 for the parts outside the CDR3, the full variable domain is KAGVTQTPRYLIKTRGQQVTLSCSPISGHRSVSWYQQTPGQGLQFLFEYFSETQRNKGNFPGRFSGRQFSNSRSEMNVSTLELGDSALYLCASSEQGTEAFFGQGTRLTVV.

The chain carries TRBV7-8 and TRBJ2-7; a weak D match, TRBD2 (7 bases). The length of the CDR3 is 15 residues. Germline V CDR1 and CDR2: SGHVS, FQNEAQ. Trimming took off 5 bases at V and 0 bases at J, with 14 bases between the two ends. CDR3: CASSPAGAISYEQYF. The CDR3 region has the DNA TGTGCCAGCAGCCCGGCGGGGGCGATCTCCTACGAGCAGTACTTC.

The V call is TRBV20-1, the J call TRBJ1-2; the D is unclear. Germline loops: CDR1 DFQATT, CDR2 SNEGSKA (reference sequence). V was pared by 3 bases and J by 5 bases, with 7 bases between. The CDR3 is 11 residues long. CDR3 sequence reads: CSASQGYGYTF. In DNA, the CDR3 is TGCAGTGCTAGTCAAGGATATGGCTACACCTTC.

This clone was seen a handful of times. The chain uses TRBV25-1 and TRBJ1-2, with a tentative D call TRBD1 (6 bases). The CDR3 totals 13 residues. Trimming pared 5 bases from V and 5 bases from J, leaving 12 bases between. Germline V gene data show CDR1 as MGHDK and CDR2 as SYGVNS. The CDR3 loop reads CASSQGYRYGYTF. CDR3 bases: TGTGCCAGCAGTCAGGGGTACAGATATGGCTACACCTTC.

The gene calls are TRBV7-8 and TRBJ2-4; weak D call: TRBD2 (6 bases). This CDR3 region has 18 residues. Trimming pared 1 base from V and 0 bases from J, leaving 16 bases between. Per germline, CDR1 SGHVS and CDR2 FQNEAQ. The DNA of the CDR3 is TGTGCCAGCAGCTTAGTGGGATACGGGGGATTAGCCAAAAACATTCAGTACTTC. This sequence encodes CASSLVGYGGLAKNIQYF.

V gene TRBV6-5 combines with J gene TRBJ2-7; D is unresolved. CDR3 length: 12 residues. The V gene's germline CDR1 is MNHEY and CDR2 SVGAGI. Trimming shortened V by 6 bases and J by 2 bases, and 8 bases separated the two germline ends. This chain's CDR3 is CASSSPTYEQYF. Written as DNA, the CDR3 is TGTGCCAGCAGCTCTCCGACCTACGAGCAGTACTTC.